This TCR beta chain derives from a study of shared clonotypes between healthy human individuals. This CDR3 contains 15 residues. Trimming removed 4 bases at V and 4 bases at J, with 16 bases between. Germline CDR1 is MDHEN and CDR2 is SYDVKM. On ten immunoSEQ deep assay plates, unsorted PBMC DNA was sequenced. The table came from immunoSEQ multiplex PCR; TCRdb's copy has only in-frame clones and leaves some out. The table shows approximately 440,000 clones, with 60% to 80% occurring only once. The receptor comes from a woman aged 35 to 49 in good health. Some clones in this sample may be carry-over from other donors' samples. Sequencing was performed on PBMCs. This chain joins TRBV28 and TRBJ1-2; weak D call: TRBD1 (5 bases). Written as DNA, the CDR3 is TGTGCCAGCAGTTCCATACCCGGGACGCTCTATGGCTACACCTTC. Encoded protein: CASSSIPGTLYGYTF.